Below, one T cell receptor beta chain is given with its context. Germline V gene data show CDR1 as SGHAT and CDR2 as FQNNGV. The V gene end was trimmed by 2 bases and the J gene end by 6 bases; junction bases not matched to a gene: 5. The CDR3 runs to 16 residues. Researchers amplified the TCR beta CDR3 regions from RNA transcripts. A set of HTBI primers served as the primers for a first-round RT-PCR of the TCR CDR3. TCRdb analysed the multiplex PCR reads with MiXCR anew, one entry per CDR3 protein. This sample has 380,000 or so distinct CDR3 sequences; approximately 15% occur once, and the top ten carry 20% to 25%. This sample was taken from a study of T cells in Graves' hyperthyroidism and ophthalmopathy.

The origin of this receptor is a woman aged 30 to 39 with Graves' hyperthyroidism. The sample comprised blood. The rearrangement joins TRBV11-2 to TRBJ2-5, with 14 bases fitting TRBD2. The CDR3 bases are TGTGCCAGCAGCTTACGGGGACTAGCGGGAGTAAAGACCCAGTACTTC. Its translation is CASSLRGLAGVKTQYF.